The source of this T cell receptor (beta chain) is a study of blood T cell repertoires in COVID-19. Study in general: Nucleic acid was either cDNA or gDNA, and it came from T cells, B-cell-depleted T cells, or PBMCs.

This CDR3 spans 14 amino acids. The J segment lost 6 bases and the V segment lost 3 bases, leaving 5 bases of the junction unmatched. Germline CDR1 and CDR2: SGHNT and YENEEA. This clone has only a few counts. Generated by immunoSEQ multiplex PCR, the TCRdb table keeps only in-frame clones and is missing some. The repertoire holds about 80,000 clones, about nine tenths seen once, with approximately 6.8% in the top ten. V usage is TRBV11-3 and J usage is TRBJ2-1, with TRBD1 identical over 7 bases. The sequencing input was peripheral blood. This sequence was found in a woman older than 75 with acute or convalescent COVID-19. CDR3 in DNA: TGTGCCAGCAGCTTCATGAAGGGGGCCAATGAGCAGTTCTTC. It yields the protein CASSFMKGANEQFF.